This entry concerns a single T cell receptor (beta chain). In the source study's methods: Using reference gene primer amplification, nucleated cell counts were estimated. The table came from immunoSEQ multiplex PCR; TCRdb's copy has only in-frame clones and leaves some out. V, J and clone size are taken as reported in that table, and D and trimming were inferred from the DNA itself. The sample includes fewer than 80,000 clones, roughly 80% of them seen just once. The record originates from a study of blood T cell repertoires in COVID-19. At the level of the study: The analysed material was cDNA or gDNA that came from T cells, B-cell-depleted T cells, or PBMCs.

This CDR3 is built from 14 residues. Germline V gene data show CDR1 as WSHSY and CDR2 as SAAADI. V gave up 6 bases and J gave up 0 bases, with 10 bases separating them. This chain links TRBV10-2 with TRBJ2-3; possibly TRBD1 for D (6 bases). The sequenced sample was peripheral blood. The sequence derives from an elderly woman with acute or convalescent COVID-19. The CDR3 protein is CASRRTASTDTQYF. The CDR3, as DNA: TGCGCCAGCAGGCGGACAGCCAGCACAGATACGCAGTATTTT.